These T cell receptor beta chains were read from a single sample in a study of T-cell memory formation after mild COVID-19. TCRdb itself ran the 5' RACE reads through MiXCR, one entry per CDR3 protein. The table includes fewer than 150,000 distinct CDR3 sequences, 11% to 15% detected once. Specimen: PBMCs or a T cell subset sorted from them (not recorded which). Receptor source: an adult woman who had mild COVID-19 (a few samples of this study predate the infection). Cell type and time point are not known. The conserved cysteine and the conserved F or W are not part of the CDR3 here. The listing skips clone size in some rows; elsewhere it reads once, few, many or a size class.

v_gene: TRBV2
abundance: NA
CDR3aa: ASKGSGANVLT

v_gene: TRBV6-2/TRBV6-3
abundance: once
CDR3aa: ASSYSMGGDEQF

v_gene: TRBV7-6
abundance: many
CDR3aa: ASSLGVAGGPYEQY

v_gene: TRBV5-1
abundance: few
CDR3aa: ASSPSGKHQPQH

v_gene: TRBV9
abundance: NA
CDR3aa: ASSPRGVVLTGELF

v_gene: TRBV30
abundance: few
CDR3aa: AWTTGMANEKLF

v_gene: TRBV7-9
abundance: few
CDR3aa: ASTGGYYGYT

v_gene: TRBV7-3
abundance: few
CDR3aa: ASSLGGSNEQY

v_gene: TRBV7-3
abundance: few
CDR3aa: ASSPYSVYEQF

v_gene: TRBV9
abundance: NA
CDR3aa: ASSVEGSRYNEQF